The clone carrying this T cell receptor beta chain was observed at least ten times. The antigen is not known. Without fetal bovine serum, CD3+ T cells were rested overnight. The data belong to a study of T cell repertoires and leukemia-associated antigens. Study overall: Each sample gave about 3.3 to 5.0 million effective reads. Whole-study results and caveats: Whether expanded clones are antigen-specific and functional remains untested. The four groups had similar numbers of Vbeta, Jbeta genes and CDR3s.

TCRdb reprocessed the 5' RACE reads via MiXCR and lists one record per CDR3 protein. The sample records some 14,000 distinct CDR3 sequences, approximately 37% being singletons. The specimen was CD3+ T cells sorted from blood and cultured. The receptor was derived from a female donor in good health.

The CDR3 DNA reads as TGCAGTGCTAGAGATAGGATGGGTCCGGGTCCCGGAAGCAATGAGCAGTTCTTC. Encoded protein: CSARDRMGPGPGSNEQFF. V gene TRBV20-1 combines with J gene TRBJ2-1; D ambiguous. CDR3 length: 18 residues. Germline CDR1 DFQATT, CDR2 SNEGSKA (reference sequence). Trimming pared 0 bases from V and 6 bases from J, leaving 24 bases between.